Each of the 28 T cell receptor beta chains below was sequenced from the same sample in a study of blood T cell repertoires in COVID-19. Clones were sequenced by immunoSEQ multiplex PCR, and TCRdb holds only the in-frame ones, with some missing. Of about 230,000 clones listed, about 90% were seen once; the top ten hold 3.5% to 4%. The sequencing input was PBMCs or T cells enriched from blood (not recorded which). Source of these receptors: a woman younger than 45 with acute COVID-19.

The rearrangement links TRBV27 to TRBJ2-2; no definite D call. Germline CDR1 MNHEY, CDR2 SMNVEV (reference sequence). The CDR3 sequence is 11 residues long. Deletions cut 4 bases from V and 5 bases from J, with 2 bases between. DNA of the CDR3: TGTGCCAGCAGTTCTACCGGGGAGCTGTTTTTT. Translating gives CASSSTGELFF.

The J gene is TRBJ1-2, the V gene TRBV7-9; D may be TRBD1 (5 bases). Trimming took 3 bases from V and 6 from J, leaving 26 bases between them. The CDR3 contains 18 residues. Germline V CDR1 and CDR2: SEHNR, FQNEAQ (reference sequence). The CDR3 sequence: CASSFPDSLGETYNGYTF. The CDR3 DNA sequence: TGTGCCAGCAGCTTCCCCGACTCCCTAGGGGAAACTTACAATGGCTACACCTTC.

This chain joins TRBV25-1 and TRBJ2-3, with TRBD2 matching 7 bases. CDR1 is MGHDK, CDR2 SYGVNS, per germline. The CDR3 has 14 amino acids. Unmatched junction bases numbered 1, after V lost 2 bases and J lost 2 bases. DNA of the CDR3: TGTGCCAGCAGTGAACGGGAGGTCACAGATACGCAGTATTTT. This codes for CASSEREVTDTQYF.

This clone was picked up one time. This rearrangement joins TRBV7-2 to TRBJ1-5; tentative D call: TRBD1 (6 bases). Germline loops: CDR1 SGHTA, CDR2 FQGNSA. The V end lost 8 bases, the J end lost 0 bases, and 11 bases lay between the germline ends. This CDR3 is built from 14 residues. The CDR3 loop reads CASATGYSNQPQHF. For the CDR3, the DNA is TGTGCCAGCGCAACAGGGTATAGCAATCAGCCCCAGCATTTT.

This chain joins TRBV4-3 and TRBJ1-6; D not certain. V gave up 0 bases and J gave up 9 bases, with 9 bases separating them. This CDR3 has 14 amino acids. The germline V gene has CDR1 LGHNA and CDR2 YSLEER. The CDR3 DNA follows: TGCGCCAGCAGCCAAGATCTGAGAGTTTCACCCCTCCACTTT. This translates into CASSQDLRVSPLHF.

The chain uses TRBV7-2 and TRBJ2-7, with 7 bases matching TRBD1. Germline lookup yields CDR1 SGHTA and CDR2 FQGNSA. Trimming took 2 bases from V and 4 from J; bases not matched to a gene: 5. CDR3 length equals 14 residues. CDR3 residues: CASSLLGGIYEQYF. As DNA, the CDR3 is TGTGCCAGCAGCTTACTAGGGGGCATATACGAGCAGTACTTC.

The V call is TRBV19, the J call TRBJ1-4, with TRBD1 as a possible D gene (5 bases). CDR3 length: 16 residues. The V gene's germline CDR1 is LNHDA and CDR2 SQIVND (reference sequence). V lost 0 bases to trimming and J lost 4 bases, with 12 bases between them. The CDR3 spells CASSIEGHTINEKLFF. CDR3 sequence (DNA): TGTGCCAGTAGTATAGAGGGGCACACGATTAATGAAAAACTGTTTTTT.

This chain joins TRBV27 and TRBJ2-7; D call uncertain. With 5 bases removed from V and 3 bases from J, the gap between germline ends came to 11 bases. In germline, CDR1 is MNHEY, CDR2 SMNVEV (reference sequence). The CDR3 runs 13 residues. The DNA for the CDR3 is TGTGCCAGCAGTCCCCGCCAGGTCTACGAGCAGTACTTC. As protein: CASSPRQVYEQYF.

The V gene is TRBV5-3, the J gene TRBJ2-1, with 7 nucleotides matching TRBD2. TRBV5-3 belongs to the ORF category, with a function that is uncertain. The length of the CDR3 is 12 residues. With V trimmed by 2 bases and J by 16 bases, 9 bases remained unmatched. CDR3 amino acids: CARSFALALGFF. The CDR3 DNA follows: TGTGCCAGAAGCTTCGCACTAGCGCTCGGCTTCTTC.

The chain employs TRBV2 and TRBJ1-5, with D perhaps TRBD1 (6 bases). V lost 0 bases, J lost 0 bases, and 12 bases lay in between. The CDR3 sequence is 17 residues long. Germline V gene sequence: CDR1 SNHLY, CDR2 FYNNEI. DNA for the CDR3: TGTGCCAGCAGTGAAGCGCTGGACAGCTATAGCAATCAGCCCCAGCATTTT. Amino acid sequence: CASSEALDSYSNQPQHF.

V is TRBV7-9 and J is TRBJ1-2; no firm D call. The germline CDR1 and CDR2 sequences are SEHNR and FQNEAQ (reference sequence). Trimming removed 8 bases from V and 6 bases from J, with 16 bases in between. The CDR3 covers 13 residues. This chain's CDR3 is CASGGSLLDGYTF. The CDR3 bases are TGTGCCAGCGGCGGGAGTTTACTAGATGGCTACACCTTC. The full variable domain, its missing parts supplied by reference TRBV7-9 and TRBJ1-2, is DTGVSQNPRHKITKRGQNVTFRCDPISEHNRLYWYRQTLGQGPEFLTYFQNEAQLEKSRLLSDRFSAERPKGSFSTLEIQRTEQGDSAMYLCASGGSLLDGYTFGSGTRLTVV.

This chain's CDR3 is CASSLAAGMDEAFF. CDR3 DNA sequence: TGCGCCAGCAGCTTGGCCGCGGGTATGGATGAAGCTTTCTTT. The chain couples TRBV5-1 to TRBJ1-1; unclear D gene. With 0 bases removed from V and 7 bases from J, the gap between germline ends came to 13 bases. The CDR3 loop spans 14 amino acids. CDR1 is SGHRS and CDR2 is YFSETQ in the germline V gene.

The J gene is TRBJ1-6, the V gene TRBV19; no clear D gene. The V gene lost 7 bases and the J gene lost 0 bases, with 13 bases spanning the gap. The length of the CDR3 is 16 residues. Germline V gives CDR1 LNHDA, CDR2 SQIVND (reference sequence). Here the CDR3 DNA reads TGTGCCAGTAATGAGGGAATGAGCTCCTATAATTCACCCCTCCACTTT. Encoded protein: CASNEGMSSYNSPLHF. Together with reference TRBV19 and TRBJ1-6, the CDR3 gives the full variable domain: DGGITQSPKYLFRKEGQNVTLSCEQNLNHDAMYWYRQDPGQGLRLIYYSQIVNDFQKGDIAEGYSVSREKKESFPLTVTSAQKNPTAFYLCASNEGMSSYNSPLHFGNGTRLTVT.

This chain connects TRBV19 to TRBJ2-1; TRBD1 matches at 9 bases. The length of the CDR3 is 14 residues. Germline V gene lookup returns CDR1 LNHDA and CDR2 SQIVND (reference sequence). The V and J ends lost 4 bases and 11 bases, in that order; junction bases with no gene match: 9. This CDR3 reads CASSTTDRGPQQFF. The DNA for the CDR3 is TGTGCCAGTAGTACGACGGACAGGGGTCCTCAGCAGTTCTTC.

The genes are TRBV7-9 and TRBJ2-1, with 7 bases fitting TRBD1. Germline values: CDR1 SEHNR, CDR2 FQNEAQ (reference sequence). With V trimmed by 3 bases and J by 9 bases, 5 bases remained unmatched. The CDR3 is made up of 13 amino acids. For the CDR3, the DNA is TGTGCCAGCAGCTTCACAGGGGACGGTGAGCAGTTCTTC. Translation: CASSFTGDGEQFF.

The chain couples TRBV6-4 to TRBJ1-4; 7 bases map to TRBD1. This CDR3 region has 17 residues. V lost 8 bases and J lost 5; bases outside the gene matches: 17. The germline CDR1 and CDR2 sequences are MRHNA and SNTAGT. In DNA form, the CDR3 reads TGTGCCAGCGGGATTTTCCCTCGGGACAGAGGGAATGAAAAACTGTTTTTT. Translation: CASGIFPRDRGNEKLFF.

This clone was picked up a small number of times. The V call is TRBV29-1, the J call TRBJ2-3, with TRBD2 identical over 9 bases. The J segment lost 2 bases and the V segment lost 8 bases, leaving 8 bases of the junction unmatched. The CDR3 runs 14 residues. The germline V gene has CDR1 SQVTM and CDR2 ANQGSEA. The chain's CDR3 is CSTRLAAFTDTQYF. As DNA, the CDR3 is TGCAGCACAAGACTAGCGGCCTTCACAGATACGCAGTATTTT.

The chain joins TRBV6-6 to TRBJ2-3; 11 bases fit TRBD2. The V and J ends lost 3 bases and 5 bases, in that order; junction bases with no gene match: 4. This CDR3 region has 15 residues. Per the germline V gene, CDR1 is MNHNY and CDR2 is SVGAGI (reference sequence). This CDR3 is CASSYVAGGIDTQYF. Here the CDR3 DNA reads TGTGCCAGCAGTTATGTAGCGGGGGGGATAGATACGCAGTATTTT.

The gene calls are TRBV5-1 and TRBJ1-1; 7 nucleotides agree with TRBD1. Trimming removed 0 bases from V and 4 bases from J; junction bases left unmatched: 6. The CDR3 is 15 amino acids. The germline gives CDR1 SGHRS, CDR2 YFSETQ. This CDR3 reads CASSLEGAGGTEAFF. CDR3 sequence (DNA): TGCGCCAGCAGCTTGGAGGGGGCTGGAGGCACTGAAGCTTTCTTT. The full variable domain, rest sourced from reference TRBV5-1 and TRBJ1-1, is KAGVTQTPRYLIKTRGQQVTLSCSPISGHRSVSWYQQTPGQGLQFLFEYFSETQRNKGNFPGRFSGRQFSNSRSEMNVSTLELGDSALYLCASSLEGAGGTEAFFGQGTRLTVV.

The rearrangement links TRBV30 to TRBJ1-2; D remains unclear. The CDR3 spans 14 residues. V lost 0 bases, J lost 3 bases, and 11 bases lay in between. The germline V gene encodes CDR1 GTSNPN and CDR2 SVGIG (reference sequence). The CDR3 sequence: CAWSVLGRYYGYTF. CDR3 DNA sequence: TGTGCCTGGAGTGTATTAGGCAGGTACTATGGCTACACCTTC.

This clone was counted a few times. The CDR3 nucleotides are TGTGCCAGCAGCTTAGAGGCTAGTTACAATGAGCAGTTCTTC. This translates into CASSLEASYNEQFF. The V gene is TRBV11-1, the J gene TRBJ2-1, with D unresolved. Trimming stripped 1 base from V and 4 bases from J, with 8 bases between. Germline V gives CDR1 SGHAT, CDR2 FQDESV (reference sequence). CDR3 size: 14 residues.

V usage is TRBV19 and J usage is TRBJ2-5, with 7 bases fitting TRBD2. Losses at the gene ends were 5 bases for V and 5 bases for J; bases not matched to a gene: 14. Germline V lookup: CDR1 LNHDA, CDR2 SQIVND (reference sequence). CDR3 length equals 16 residues. The DNA of the CDR3 is TGTGCCAGTAGTGCCCACTCTAGCGGATCAGGGGAGACCCAGTACTTC. It yields the protein CASSAHSSGSGETQYF. Supplemented by reference TRBV19 and TRBJ2-5, the full variable domain reads DGGITQSPKYLFRKEGQNVTLSCEQNLNHDAMYWYRQDPGQGLRLIYYSQIVNDFQKGDIAEGYSVSREKKESFPLTVTSAQKNPTAFYLCASSAHSSGSGETQYFGPGTRLLVL.

The V gene is TRBV3-1 (or the pseudogene TRBV3-2), the J gene TRBJ2-3; TRBD2 agrees at 7 bases. The CDR3 spans 18 residues. The germline V gene encodes CDR1 LGHDT and CDR2 YNNKEL (reference sequence). Germline trimming cut 0 bases from V and 2 bases from J; bases unmatched to any gene: 11. The CDR3: CASSQDRHASGFTDTQYF. In nucleotides, the CDR3 is TGTGCCAGCAGCCAAGATCGGCATGCTAGCGGTTTCACAGATACGCAGTATTTT.

The sample holds many counts of this clone. The chain uses TRBV5-6 and TRBJ2-6; possible D gene TRBD2, 6 bases. The CDR3 has 17 amino acids. Between the trimmed V and J ends, which lost 4 bases and 0 bases, there was a span of 14 bases. From germline, CDR1 is SGHDT and CDR2 YYEEEE. CDR3 sequence (DNA): TGTGCCAGCAGCACCCCCGGGGGTAACTCTGGGGCCAACGTCCTGACTTTC. Encoded protein: CASSTPGGNSGANVLTF.

The chain links TRBV4-1 to TRBJ2-4; TRBD2 might be the D (5 bases). This CDR3 is built from 15 residues. V shed 2 bases and J shed 7 bases, with 15 bases lying between them. Germline V CDR1 and CDR2: MGHRA, YSYEKL. This CDR3 is CASSQLIVRGNIQYF. For the CDR3, the DNA is TGCGCCAGCAGCCAATTAATCGTTCGGGGTAACATTCAGTACTTC.

In regard to this clone: This CDR3 is also generated by other DNA sequences in the sample. V and J are TRBV5-1 and TRBJ2-5; 9 positions match TRBD1. CDR3 length equals 14 residues. CDR1 is SGHRS, CDR2 YFSETQ, per germline. The trim removed 2 bases at V and 5 bases at J, leaving 4 bases unmatched. The CDR3 DNA sequence: TGCGCCAGCAGCTTACAGGGGGCAGGGGAGACCCAGTACTTC. Its protein is CASSLQGAGETQYF.

The chain has TRBV7-9 and TRBJ2-1, with D unresolved. CDR1 SEHNR and CDR2 FQNEAQ come from the germline V gene (reference sequence). V was cut by 4 bases and J by 11 bases, with 18 bases left in between. This CDR3 comprises 14 residues. DNA of the CDR3: TGTGCCAGCAGCTCACCTCCGCAACACACGAAGCAGTTCTTC. Its protein product is CASSSPPQHTKQFF.

The V and J genes are TRBV3-1 (or the pseudogene TRBV3-2) and TRBJ2-3; maybe TRBD1 (5 bases). The V gene lost 4 bases and the J gene lost 6 bases, with 11 bases spanning the gap. Germline lookup yields CDR1 LGHDT and CDR2 YNNKEL (reference sequence). The CDR3 runs 13 residues. CDR3 in amino acids: CASSRGLVDTQYF. CDR3 DNA: TGTGCCAGCAGCCGGGGCTTGGTGGATACGCAGTATTTT.